This T cell receptor beta chain was sequenced in a study of T cell responses to AZD1222 COVID-19 vaccine. At the level of the study: Both about-4-week and about-12-week second-dose recipients were combined.

Per the germline V gene, CDR1 is LNHDA and CDR2 is SQIVND (reference sequence). Trimming took 9 bases from V and 0 from J; bases not matched to a gene: 11. This CDR3 region has 16 residues. TCRdb's copy holds only in-frame clones and misses some; the assay was immunoSEQ multiplex PCR. In the table there are roughly 130,000 clones, roughly 94% of which are singletons. The specimen comprised peripheral blood, sampled on day 0 of AZD1222 vaccination. The V gene is TRBV19, the J gene TRBJ1-2, with TRBD1 identical over 9 bases. The receptor comes from an adult in good health. CDR3 sequence reads: CASKQGAANSNYGYTF. DNA for the CDR3: TGTGCCAGCAAACAGGGGGCGGCCAATTCTAACTATGGCTACACCTTC.